This record concerns one TCR beta chain sequence. This sample stems from a study of blood T cell repertoires in COVID-19. In the study overall: The United States, Italy and Spain supplied acute and convalescent COVID-19 samples.

Authors' methods: Scientists estimated how many nucleated cells there were by amplifying reference gene primers. Profiling relied on immunoSEQ multiplex PCR, and the TCRdb table lists in-frame clones only, not all of them. V and J calls and clone size are given by that table; D and trimming were obtained from the DNA. The table lists more than 110,000 clones, 88% of them singletons. Trimming at V came to 7 bases and at J to 1 base, leaving 9 bases not matched to a gene. Germline V lookup: CDR1 MDHEN, CDR2 SYDVKM. This CDR3 region has 15 residues. Sequenced sample: peripheral blood. The TCR was taken from a man aged 50-59 years with active or convalescent COVID-19. The chain couples TRBV28 to TRBJ1-2; 7 nucleotides line up with TRBD1. Here the CDR3 reads CASTSGQSINYGYTF. CDR3 bases: TGTGCCAGCACTTCGGGACAGAGTATTAACTATGGCTACACCTTC.